This T cell receptor beta chain came from a study of T cells in Graves' hyperthyroidism and ophthalmopathy. General study points: Most expanded thyroid clonotypes above 0.001 also appeared in blood.

RNA transcripts yielded amplified TCR beta CDR3 regions. HTBI primers were employed in a first-round RT-PCR of the TCR CDR3. MiXCR, run by TCRdb on the multiplex PCR reads, gives a single entry per CDR3 protein. The sample lists a few hundred thousand distinct CDR3 sequences, less than 20% occurring once. The PBMCs studied were ones that came from 9 to 10 ml fresh peripheral blood. This clonotype was recorded many times. The antigen is not known. This TCR came from a woman under 40 with Graves' hyperthyroidism. The sequenced material came from blood.

DNA for the CDR3: TGTGCCAGCAGTTTGTTGCGGATTAGCACAGATACGCAGTATTTT. This gives the protein CASSLLRISTDTQYF. The chain recombines TRBV28 with TRBJ2-3, with D uncertain. Per the germline V gene, CDR1 is MDHEN and CDR2 is SYDVKM. The CDR3 runs 15 residues. V was pared by 3 bases and J by 0 bases, with 10 bases between.